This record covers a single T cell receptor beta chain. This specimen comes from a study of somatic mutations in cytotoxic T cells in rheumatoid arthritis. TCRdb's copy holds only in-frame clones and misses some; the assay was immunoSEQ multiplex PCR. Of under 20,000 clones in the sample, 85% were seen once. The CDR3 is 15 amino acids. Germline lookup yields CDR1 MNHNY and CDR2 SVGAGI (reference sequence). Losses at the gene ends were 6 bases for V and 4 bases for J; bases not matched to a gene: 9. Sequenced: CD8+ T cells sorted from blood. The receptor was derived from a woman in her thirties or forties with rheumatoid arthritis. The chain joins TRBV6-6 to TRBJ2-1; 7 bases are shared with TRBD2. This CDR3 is CASRYTSENYNEQFF. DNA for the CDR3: TGTGCCAGCAGATATACTAGCGAGAATTACAATGAGCAGTTCTTC.